The TCR beta chain under discussion was sequenced for a study of blood T cells in healthy people across ages. This clonotype has at least ten counts. The length of the CDR3 is 17 residues. V lost 5 bases and J lost 2; bases outside the gene matches: 11. Per the germline V gene, CDR1 is ENHRY and CDR2 is SYGVKD. Next came a second PCR, run for about 6 to 11 cycles, which used a sample-barcoded 5' primer along with a J-beta primer mix. MiXCR, run by TCRdb on the 5' RACE reads, gives a single entry per CDR3 protein. The table includes about 1.6 million distinct CDR3 sequences, 30% to 35% detected once. The rearrangement joins TRBV10-3 to TRBJ2-5, with 10 positions matching TRBD1. The sequencing sample was made of blood. The TCR comes from a woman in her 30s in good health. The CDR3 reads CAISSSGGTGDQETQYF. In DNA, the CDR3 is TGTGCCATCAGTTCTTCCGGAGGGACAGGGGATCAAGAGACCCAGTACTTC.